This entry lists 4 T cell receptor beta chains sequenced from one sample in a study of blood T cells in healthy people across ages. It was with a sample-barcoded 5' primer and a J-beta primer mix that a second PCR of roughly 7 to 12 cycles was run. MiXCR was run by TCRdb on the 5' RACE reads, yielding one entry per CDR3 protein. The table lists 700,000 to 800,000 distinct CDR3 sequences, roughly 41% of them singletons, with 20% to 25% in the top ten. The material sequenced was blood. These receptors all stem from an older woman in good health.

The chain recombines TRBV28 with TRBJ2-4; TRBD2 aligns across 7 bases. This CDR3 contains 15 residues. With 5 bases clipped from V and 13 bases from J, the junction kept 17 bases outside the gene matches. The V gene's germline CDR1 is MDHEN and CDR2 SYDVKM. CDR3 sequence (DNA): TGTGCCAGCAGTCCACCCGGGACTACCCGGATGGAGCAGTACTTC. Its protein product is CASSPPGTTRMEQYF.

This chain joins TRBV7-9 and TRBJ2-5; 8 bases map to TRBD1. The tail of the sequence fits TRBJ2-7 better, so the J call may be wrong. Germline V gene data show CDR1 as SEHNR and CDR2 as FQNEAQ (reference sequence). The CDR3 is 13 amino acids. The CDR3 region is CASSVVGTGEQYF. The CDR3 DNA follows: TGTGCCAGCAGCGTAGTCGGGACAGGCGAGCAGTACTTC.

In DNA, the CDR3 is TGTGCCATCAGTGAGTCGGAAGGAACTAATGAAAAACTGTTTTTT. It translates to CAISESEGTNEKLFF. The gene calls are TRBV10-3 and TRBJ1-4, with D hard to call. The V and J ends lost 0 bases and 1 base respectively, with 6 bases between them. The length of the CDR3 is 15 residues. Germline CDR1 reads ENHRY; CDR2 reads SYGVKD.

This clonotype was detected a few times. This rearrangement joins TRBV2 to TRBJ2-5, with D maybe TRBD2 (6 bases). Trimming took 3 bases from V and 12 from J, leaving 14 bases between them. Per the germline V gene, CDR1 is SNHLY and CDR2 is FYNNEI. The CDR3 contains 12 residues. The CDR3 loop is CASSDWAGEEYF. CDR3 bases: TGTGCCAGCAGTGATTGGGCTGGGGAGGAGTACTTC.